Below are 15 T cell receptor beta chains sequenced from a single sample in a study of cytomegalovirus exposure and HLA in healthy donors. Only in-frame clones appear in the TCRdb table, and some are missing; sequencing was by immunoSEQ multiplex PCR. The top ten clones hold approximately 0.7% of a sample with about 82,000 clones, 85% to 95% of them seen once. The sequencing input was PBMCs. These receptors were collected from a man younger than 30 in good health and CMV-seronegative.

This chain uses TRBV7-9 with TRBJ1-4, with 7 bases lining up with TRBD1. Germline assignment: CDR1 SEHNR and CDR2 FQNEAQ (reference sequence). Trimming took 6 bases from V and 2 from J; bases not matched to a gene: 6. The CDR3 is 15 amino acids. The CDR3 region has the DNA TGTGCCAGCAGTCCTACAGGGGCTACTAATGAAAAACTGTTTTTT. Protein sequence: CASSPTGATNEKLFF.

Written as DNA, the CDR3 is TGTGCCAGCAGCTCGTCTTGGCGGAGGGACGGCTACACCTTC. This codes for CASSSSWRRDGYTF. This chain uses TRBV5-8 with TRBJ1-2; weak D call: TRBD1 (5 bases). CDR1 and CDR2 from the germline V gene are SGHTS and YDEGEE. Trimming removed 3 bases at V and 8 bases at J, with 17 bases between. The CDR3 loop spans 14 amino acids.

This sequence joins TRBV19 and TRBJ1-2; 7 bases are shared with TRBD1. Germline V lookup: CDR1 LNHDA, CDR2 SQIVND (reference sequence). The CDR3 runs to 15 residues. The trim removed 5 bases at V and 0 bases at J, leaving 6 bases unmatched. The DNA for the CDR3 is TGTGCCAGTAGTGTAACAGGGGCAACTAACTATGGCTACACCTTC. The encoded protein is CASSVTGATNYGYTF.

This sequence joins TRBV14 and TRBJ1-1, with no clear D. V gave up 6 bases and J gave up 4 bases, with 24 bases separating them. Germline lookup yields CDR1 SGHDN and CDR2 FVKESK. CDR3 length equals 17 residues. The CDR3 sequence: CASSSRYHGSAATEAFF. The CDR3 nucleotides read TGTGCCAGCAGTTCAAGGTATCACGGGAGCGCCGCCACTGAAGCTTTCTTT.

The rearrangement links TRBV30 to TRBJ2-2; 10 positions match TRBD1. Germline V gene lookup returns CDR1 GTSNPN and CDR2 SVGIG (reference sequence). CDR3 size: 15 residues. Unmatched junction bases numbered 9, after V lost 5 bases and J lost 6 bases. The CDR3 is CAWDPGTGVAGELFF. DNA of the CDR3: TGTGCCTGGGACCCCGGGACAGGGGTTGCCGGGGAGCTGTTTTTT.

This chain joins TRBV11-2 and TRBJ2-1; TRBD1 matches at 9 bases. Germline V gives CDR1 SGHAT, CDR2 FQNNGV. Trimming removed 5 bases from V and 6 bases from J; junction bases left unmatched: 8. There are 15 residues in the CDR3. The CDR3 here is CASSINRGHPNEQFF. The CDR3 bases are TGTGCCAGCAGCATAAACAGGGGGCATCCCAATGAGCAGTTCTTC.

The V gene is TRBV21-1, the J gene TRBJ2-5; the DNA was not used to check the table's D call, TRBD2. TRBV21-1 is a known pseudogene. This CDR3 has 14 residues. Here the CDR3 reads CARAGEGEGETQYF. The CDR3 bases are TGTGCCAGGGCCGGGGAGGGCGAGGGAGAGACCCAGTACTTC.

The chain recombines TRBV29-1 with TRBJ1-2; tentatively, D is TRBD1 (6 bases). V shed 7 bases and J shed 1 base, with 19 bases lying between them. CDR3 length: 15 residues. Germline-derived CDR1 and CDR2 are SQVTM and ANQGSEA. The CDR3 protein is CSAAKRGGLNYGYTF. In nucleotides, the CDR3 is TGCAGCGCCGCTAAAAGGGGGGGACTTAACTATGGCTACACCTTC.

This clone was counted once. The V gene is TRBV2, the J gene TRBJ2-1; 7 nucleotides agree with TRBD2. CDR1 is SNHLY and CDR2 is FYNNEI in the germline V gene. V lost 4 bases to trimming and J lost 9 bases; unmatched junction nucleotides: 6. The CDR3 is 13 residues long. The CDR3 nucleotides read TGTGCCAGCAGTGGAACTAGGGAGGGTGAGCAGTTCTTC. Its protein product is CASSGTREGEQFF.

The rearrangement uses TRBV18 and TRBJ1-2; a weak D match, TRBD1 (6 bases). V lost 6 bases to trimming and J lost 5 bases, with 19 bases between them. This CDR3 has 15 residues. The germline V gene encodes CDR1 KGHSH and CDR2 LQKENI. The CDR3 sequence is CASSSVDRSPYGYTF. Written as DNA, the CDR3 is TGTGCCAGCTCTTCTGTTGACAGGTCCCCATATGGCTACACCTTC.

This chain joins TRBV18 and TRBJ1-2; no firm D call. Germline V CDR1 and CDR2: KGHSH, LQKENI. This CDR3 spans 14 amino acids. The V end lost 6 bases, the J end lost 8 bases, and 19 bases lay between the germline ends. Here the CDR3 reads CASSWEGTNGGYTF. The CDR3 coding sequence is TGTGCCAGCTCCTGGGAGGGTACCAATGGCGGCTACACCTTC.

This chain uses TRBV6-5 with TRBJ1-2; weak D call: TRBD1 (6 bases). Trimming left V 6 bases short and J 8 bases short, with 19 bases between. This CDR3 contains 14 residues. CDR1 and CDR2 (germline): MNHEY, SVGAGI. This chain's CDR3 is CASRNRERGSGYTF. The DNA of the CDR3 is TGTGCCAGCAGAAACAGGGAGAGGGGTTCGGGCTACACCTTC.

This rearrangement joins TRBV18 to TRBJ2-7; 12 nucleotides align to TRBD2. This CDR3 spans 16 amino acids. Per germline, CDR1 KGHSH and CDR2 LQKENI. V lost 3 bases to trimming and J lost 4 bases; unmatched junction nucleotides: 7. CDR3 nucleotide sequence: TGTGCCAGCTCACCTCAGACTAGCGGGAGTGGTTACGAGCAGTACTTC. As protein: CASSPQTSGSGYEQYF.

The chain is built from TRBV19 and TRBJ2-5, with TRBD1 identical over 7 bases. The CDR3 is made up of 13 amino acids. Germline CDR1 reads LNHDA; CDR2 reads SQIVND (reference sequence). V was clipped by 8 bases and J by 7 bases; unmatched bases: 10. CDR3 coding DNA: TGTGCCAGTGGTTATGACAGGGCTGGGACCCAGTACTTC. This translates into CASGYDRAGTQYF.

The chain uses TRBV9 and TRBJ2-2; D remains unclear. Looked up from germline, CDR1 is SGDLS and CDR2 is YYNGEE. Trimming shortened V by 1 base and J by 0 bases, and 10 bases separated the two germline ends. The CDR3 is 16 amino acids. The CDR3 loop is CASSVLIEANTGELFF. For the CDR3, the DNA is TGTGCCAGCAGCGTACTCATCGAGGCGAACACCGGGGAGCTGTTTTTT. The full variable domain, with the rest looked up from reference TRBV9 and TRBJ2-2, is DSGVTQTPKHLITATGQRVTLRCSPRSGDLSVYWYQQSLDQGLQFLIQYYNGEERAKGNILERFSAQQFPDLHSELNLSSLELGDSALYFCASSVLIEANTGELFFGEGSRLTVL.